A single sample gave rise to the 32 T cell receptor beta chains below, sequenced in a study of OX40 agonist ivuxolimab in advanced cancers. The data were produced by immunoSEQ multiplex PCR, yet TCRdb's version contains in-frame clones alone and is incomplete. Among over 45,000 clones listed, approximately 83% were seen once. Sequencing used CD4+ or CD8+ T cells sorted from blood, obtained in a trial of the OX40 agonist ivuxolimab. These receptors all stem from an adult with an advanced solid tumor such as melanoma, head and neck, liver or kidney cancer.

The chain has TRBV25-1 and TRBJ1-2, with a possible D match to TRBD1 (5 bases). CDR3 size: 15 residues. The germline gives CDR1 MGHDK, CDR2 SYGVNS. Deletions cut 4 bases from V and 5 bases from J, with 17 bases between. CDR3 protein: CASSARDGERYGYTF. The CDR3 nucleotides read TGTGCCAGCAGTGCCCGGGACGGGGAGAGGTATGGCTACACCTTC.

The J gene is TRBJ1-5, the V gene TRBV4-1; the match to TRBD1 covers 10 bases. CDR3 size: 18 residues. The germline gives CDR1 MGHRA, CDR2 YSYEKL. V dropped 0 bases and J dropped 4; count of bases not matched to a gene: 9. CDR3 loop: CASSQDARTGGRNQPQHF. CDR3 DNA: TGCGCCAGCAGCCAAGATGCCCGGACAGGGGGACGAAATCAGCCCCAGCATTTT.

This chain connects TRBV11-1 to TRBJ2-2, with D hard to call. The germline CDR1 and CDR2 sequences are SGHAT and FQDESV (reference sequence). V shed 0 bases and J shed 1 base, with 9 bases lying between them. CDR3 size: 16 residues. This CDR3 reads CASSLAPDGNTGELFF. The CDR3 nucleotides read TGTGCCAGCAGCTTAGCTCCGGACGGGAACACCGGGGAGCTGTTTTTT.

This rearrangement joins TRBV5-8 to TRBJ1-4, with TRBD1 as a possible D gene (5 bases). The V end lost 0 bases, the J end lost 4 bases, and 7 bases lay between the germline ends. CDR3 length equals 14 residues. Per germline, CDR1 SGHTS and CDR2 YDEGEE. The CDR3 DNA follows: TGTGCCAGCAGCTTGGCAGGGAATAATGAAAAACTGTTTTTT. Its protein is CASSLAGNNEKLFF.

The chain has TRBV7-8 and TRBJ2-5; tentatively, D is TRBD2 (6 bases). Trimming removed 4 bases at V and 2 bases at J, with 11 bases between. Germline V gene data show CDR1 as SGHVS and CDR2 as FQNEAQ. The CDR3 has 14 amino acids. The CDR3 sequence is CASSSTGSQETQYF. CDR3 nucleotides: TGTGCCAGCAGCTCCACCGGGAGTCAAGAGACCCAGTACTTC.

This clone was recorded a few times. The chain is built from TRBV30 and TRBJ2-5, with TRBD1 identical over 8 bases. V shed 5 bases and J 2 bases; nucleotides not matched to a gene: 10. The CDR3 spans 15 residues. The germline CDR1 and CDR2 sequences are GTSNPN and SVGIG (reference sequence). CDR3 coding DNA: TGTGCCTGGGGTGACGGACAGGGAGAACAAGAGACCCAGTACTTC. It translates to CAWGDGQGEQETQYF.

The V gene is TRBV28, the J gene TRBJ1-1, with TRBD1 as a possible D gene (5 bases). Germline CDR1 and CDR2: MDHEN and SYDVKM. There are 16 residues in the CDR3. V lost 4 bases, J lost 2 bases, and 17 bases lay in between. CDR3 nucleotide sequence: TGTGCCAGCAGTTCGCCCCTGGGAGGGGCTAACACTGAAGCTTTCTTT. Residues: CASSSPLGGANTEAFF.

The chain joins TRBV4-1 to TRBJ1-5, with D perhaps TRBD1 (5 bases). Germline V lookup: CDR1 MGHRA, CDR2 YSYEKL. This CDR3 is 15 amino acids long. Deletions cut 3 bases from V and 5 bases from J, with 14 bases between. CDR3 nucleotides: TGCGCCAGCAGCCAGCAGGACACTGCACATCAGCCCCAGCATTTT. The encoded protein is CASSQQDTAHQPQHF.

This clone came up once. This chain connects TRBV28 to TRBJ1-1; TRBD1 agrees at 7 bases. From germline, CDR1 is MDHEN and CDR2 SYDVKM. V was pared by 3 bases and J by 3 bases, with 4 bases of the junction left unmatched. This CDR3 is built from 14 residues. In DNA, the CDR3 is TGTGCCAGCAGTTTTGTCGACAGGGACACTGAAGCTTTCTTT. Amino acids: CASSFVDRDTEAFF.

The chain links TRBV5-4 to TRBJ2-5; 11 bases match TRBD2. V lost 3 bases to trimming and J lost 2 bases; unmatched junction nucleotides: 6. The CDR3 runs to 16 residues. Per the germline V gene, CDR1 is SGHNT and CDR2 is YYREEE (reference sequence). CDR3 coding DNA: TGTGCCAGCAGCTCGCCCACTAGCGGGGGTCAAGAGACCCAGTACTTC. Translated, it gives CASSSPTSGGQETQYF.

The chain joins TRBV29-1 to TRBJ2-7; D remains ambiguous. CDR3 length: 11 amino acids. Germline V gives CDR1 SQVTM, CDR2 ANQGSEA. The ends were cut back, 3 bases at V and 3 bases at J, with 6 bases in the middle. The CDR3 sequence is CSVEHSYEQYF. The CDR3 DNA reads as TGCAGCGTTGAGCACAGCTACGAGCAGTACTTC.

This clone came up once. In DNA, the CDR3 is TGTGCCAGCAGCGTAGGGGTAGCGGGGGAATACAATGAGCAGTTCTTC. Protein sequence: CASSVGVAGEYNEQFF. J is TRBJ2-1 and V is TRBV9, with TRBD2 matching 9 bases. Looked up from germline, CDR1 is SGDLS and CDR2 is YYNGEE. The V and J ends lost 0 bases and 4 bases, in that order; junction bases with no gene match: 5. The CDR3 covers 16 residues. Based on the CDR3 plus reference TRBV9 and TRBJ2-1, the full variable domain is DSGVTQTPKHLITATGQRVTLRCSPRSGDLSVYWYQQSLDQGLQFLIQYYNGEERAKGNILERFSAQQFPDLHSELNLSSLELGDSALYFCASSVGVAGEYNEQFFGPGTRLTVL.

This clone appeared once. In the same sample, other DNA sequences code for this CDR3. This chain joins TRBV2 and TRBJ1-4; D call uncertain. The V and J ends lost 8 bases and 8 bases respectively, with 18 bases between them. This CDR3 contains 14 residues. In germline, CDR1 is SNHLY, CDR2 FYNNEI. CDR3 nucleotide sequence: TGTGCCAGCGCCCAGGACCTTACGAACGAAAAACTGTTTTTT. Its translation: CASAQDLTNEKLFF. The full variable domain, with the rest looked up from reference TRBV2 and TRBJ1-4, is EPEVTQTPSHQVTQMGQEVILRCVPISNHLYFYWYRQILGQKVEFLVSFYNNEISEKSEIFDDQFSVERPDGSNFTLKIRSTKLEDSAMYFCASAQDLTNEKLFFGSGTQLSVL.

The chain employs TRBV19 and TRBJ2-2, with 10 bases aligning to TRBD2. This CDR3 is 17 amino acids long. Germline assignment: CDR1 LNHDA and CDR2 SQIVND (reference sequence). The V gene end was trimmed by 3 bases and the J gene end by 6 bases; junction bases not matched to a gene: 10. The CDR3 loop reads CASSILSLLAGAGELFF. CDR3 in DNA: TGTGCCAGTAGTATTTTGTCCCTGCTAGCGGGAGCCGGGGAGCTGTTTTTT.

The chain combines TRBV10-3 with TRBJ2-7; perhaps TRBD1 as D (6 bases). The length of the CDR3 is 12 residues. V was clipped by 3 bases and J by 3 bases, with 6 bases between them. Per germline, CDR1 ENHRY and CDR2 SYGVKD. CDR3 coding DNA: TGTGCCATCAGTGAACAGGGCTACGAGCAGTACTTC. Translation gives CAISEQGYEQYF.

The CDR3 region has the DNA TGTGCCAGCAGCTTAGGGCCGACGTCCTACGAGCAGTACTTC. Translated, it gives CASSLGPTSYEQYF. The chain employs TRBV7-3 and TRBJ2-7, with D unresolved. CDR1 is SGHTA and CDR2 is FQGTGA in the germline V gene. The CDR3 totals 14 residues. The V end lost 2 bases, the J end lost 1 base, and 9 bases lay between the germline ends.

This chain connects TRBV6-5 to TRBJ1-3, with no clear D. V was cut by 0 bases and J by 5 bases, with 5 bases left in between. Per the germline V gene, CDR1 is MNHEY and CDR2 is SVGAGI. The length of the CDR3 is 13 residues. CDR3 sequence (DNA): TGTGCCAGCAGTTACTCTAAACGAAACACCATATATTTT. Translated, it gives CASSYSKRNTIYF.

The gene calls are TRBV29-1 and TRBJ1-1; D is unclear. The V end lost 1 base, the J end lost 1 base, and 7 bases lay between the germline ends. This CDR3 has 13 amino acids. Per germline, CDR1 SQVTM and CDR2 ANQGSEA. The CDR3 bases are TGCAGCGTTGAAGTGGGCGGGAACACTGAAGCTTTCTTT. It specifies CSVEVGGNTEAFF.

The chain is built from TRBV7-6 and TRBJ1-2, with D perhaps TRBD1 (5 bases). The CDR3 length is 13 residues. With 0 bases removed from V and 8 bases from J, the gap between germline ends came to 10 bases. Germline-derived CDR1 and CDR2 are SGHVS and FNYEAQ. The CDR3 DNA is TGTGCCAGCAGCTTAGCGGCAGGGAGAGGCTACACCTTC. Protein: CASSLAAGRGYTF.

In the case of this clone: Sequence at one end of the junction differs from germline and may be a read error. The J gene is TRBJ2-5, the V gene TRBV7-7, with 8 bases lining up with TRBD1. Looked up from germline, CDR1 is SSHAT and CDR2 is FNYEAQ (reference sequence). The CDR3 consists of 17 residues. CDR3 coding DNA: TGTGCTAGCAGCCAATTAGGCACAGGGGGGCATCAAGAGACCCAGTACTTC. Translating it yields CASSQLGTGGHQETQYF. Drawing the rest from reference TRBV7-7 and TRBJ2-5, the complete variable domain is GAGVSQSPRYKVTKRGQDVTLRCDPISSHATLYWYQQALGQGPEFLTYFNYEAQPDKSGLPSDRFSAERPEGSISTLTIQRTEQRDSAMYRCASSQLGTGGHQETQYFGPGTRLLVL.

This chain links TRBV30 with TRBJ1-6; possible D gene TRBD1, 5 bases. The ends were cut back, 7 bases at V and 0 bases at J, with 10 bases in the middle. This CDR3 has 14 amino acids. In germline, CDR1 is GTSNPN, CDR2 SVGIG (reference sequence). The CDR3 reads CAYRSSSYNSPLHF. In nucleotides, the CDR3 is TGTGCCTACAGGTCGAGCTCCTATAATTCACCCCTCCACTTT.

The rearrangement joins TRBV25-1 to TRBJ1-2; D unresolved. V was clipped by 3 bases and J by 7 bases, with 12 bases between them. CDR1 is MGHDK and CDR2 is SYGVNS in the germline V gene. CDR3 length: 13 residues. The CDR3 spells CASSDLGKGGYTF. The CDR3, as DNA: TGTGCCAGCAGTGATTTGGGGAAAGGTGGCTACACCTTC.

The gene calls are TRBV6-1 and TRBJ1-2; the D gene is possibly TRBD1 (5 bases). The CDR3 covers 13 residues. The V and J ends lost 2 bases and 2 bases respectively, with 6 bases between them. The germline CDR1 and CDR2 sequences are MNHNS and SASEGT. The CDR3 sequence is CASSERQNYGYTF. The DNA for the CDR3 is TGTGCCAGCAGTGAAAGACAGAACTATGGCTACACCTTC.

CDR3 sequence reads: CASSYQGLTDTQYF. The CDR3 DNA is TGTGCCAGCAGTTACCAGGGTCTTACAGATACGCAGTATTTT. The V call is TRBV6-5, the J call TRBJ2-3; TRBD1 is a possible D gene (5 bases). V was clipped by 2 bases and J by 3 bases, with 9 bases between them. CDR3 length equals 14 residues. The germline V gene has CDR1 MNHEY and CDR2 SVGAGI.

The CDR3 coding sequence is TGCGCCAGCAGTCGCAGGACAGGGACGGTCGGCAATCAGCCCCAGCATTTT. Translated, it gives CASSRRTGTVGNQPQHF. J is TRBJ1-5 and V is TRBV23-1, with TRBD1 identical over 8 bases. TRBV23-1 is classed as an ORF, of uncertain function. V shed 4 bases, J shed 2 bases, and the junction held 10 bases outside the gene matches. There are 17 residues in the CDR3.

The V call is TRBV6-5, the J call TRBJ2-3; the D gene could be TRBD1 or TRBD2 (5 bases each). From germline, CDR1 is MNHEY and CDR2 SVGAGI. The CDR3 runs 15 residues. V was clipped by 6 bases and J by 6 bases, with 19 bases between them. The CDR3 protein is CASRSRDHPMDTQYF. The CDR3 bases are TGTGCCAGCAGGTCCAGGGACCACCCCATGGATACGCAGTATTTT.

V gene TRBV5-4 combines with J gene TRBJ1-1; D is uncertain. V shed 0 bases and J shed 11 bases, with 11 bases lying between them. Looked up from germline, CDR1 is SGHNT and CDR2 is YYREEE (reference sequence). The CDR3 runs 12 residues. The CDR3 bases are TGTGCCAGCAGCTTGGGGGCGTGGAGGGCTTTCTTT. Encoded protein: CASSLGAWRAFF. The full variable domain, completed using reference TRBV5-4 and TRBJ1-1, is ETGVTQSPTHLIKTRGQQVTLRCSSQSGHNTVSWYQQALGQGPQFIFQYYREEENGRGNFPPRFSGLQFPNYSSELNVNALELDDSALYLCASSLGAWRAFFGQGTRLTVV.

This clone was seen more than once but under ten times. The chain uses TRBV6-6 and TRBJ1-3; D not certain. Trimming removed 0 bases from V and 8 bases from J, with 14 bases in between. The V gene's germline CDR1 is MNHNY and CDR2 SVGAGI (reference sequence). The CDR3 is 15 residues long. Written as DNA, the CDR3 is TGTGCCAGCAGTTACTCGATCGCCCTCCGCGACACCATATATTTT. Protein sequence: CASSYSIALRDTIYF.

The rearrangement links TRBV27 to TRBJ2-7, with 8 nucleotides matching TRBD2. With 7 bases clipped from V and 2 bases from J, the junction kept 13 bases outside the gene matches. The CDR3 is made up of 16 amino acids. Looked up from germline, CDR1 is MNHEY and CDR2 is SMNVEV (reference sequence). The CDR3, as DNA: TGTGCCAGCATGGACAGAGGGACTAGACGAGCCTACGAGCAGTACTTC. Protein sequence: CASMDRGTRRAYEQYF.

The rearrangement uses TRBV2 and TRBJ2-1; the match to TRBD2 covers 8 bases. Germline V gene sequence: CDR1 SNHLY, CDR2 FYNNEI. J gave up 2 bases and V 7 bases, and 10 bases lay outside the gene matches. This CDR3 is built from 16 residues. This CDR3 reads CASNSLLAAAYNEQFF. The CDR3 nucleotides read TGTGCCAGCAACAGCCTACTAGCGGCCGCCTACAATGAGCAGTTCTTC.

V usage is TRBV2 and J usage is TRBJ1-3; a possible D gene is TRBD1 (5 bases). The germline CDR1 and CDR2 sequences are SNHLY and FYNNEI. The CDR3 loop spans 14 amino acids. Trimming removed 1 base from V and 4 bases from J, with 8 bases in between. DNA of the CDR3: TGTGCCAGCAGTGAAGGTGCAGGGGGAAACACCATATATTTT. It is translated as CASSEGAGGNTIYF.

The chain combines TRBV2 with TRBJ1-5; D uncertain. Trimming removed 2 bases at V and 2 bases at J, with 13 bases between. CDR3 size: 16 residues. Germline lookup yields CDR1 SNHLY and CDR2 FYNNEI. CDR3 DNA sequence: TGTGCCAGCAGTGAAAGTAAGAGGTCTCGCAATCAGCCCCAGCATTTT. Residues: CASSESKRSRNQPQHF.